A selection of T cell receptor beta chains follows, all from one sample in a study of control samples from healthy donors and cancer patients. Produced via immunoSEQ multiplex PCR; TCRdb's table is partial and in-frame only. The table shows about 170,000 clones, with around 93% occurring only once. The sample comprised blood. The receptors were gathered from a woman aged 55-70 years in good health. CDR3s include the opening cysteine and the closing phenylalanine or tryptophan. A D gene is named only where the DNA matches it firmly. Part of the rows lack a size; the others show once, few, many or a class for expanded clones.

TRBD1,-,TRBJ2-3,16,TRBV19,CASRSRGPRNTDTQYF,TGTGCCAGTAGATCGAGGGGGCCGAGGAACACAGATACGCAGTATTTT
-,once,TRBJ2-7,16,TRBV18,CASSPPSVGLSYEQYF,TGTGCCAGCTCACCACCGTCCGTCGGCTTATCCTACGAGCAGTACTTC
TRBD2,once,TRBJ2-2,15,TRBV9,CASSTTSGHTGELFF,TGTGCCAGCAGCACCACTAGCGGGCACACCGGGGAGCTGTTTTTT
-,-,TRBJ2-5,11,TRBV10-2,CATAKQETQYF,TGCGCCACCGCCAAACAAGAGACCCAGTACTTC
-,-,TRBJ1-1,15,TRBV7-9,CASSLGVLGKTEAFF,TGTGCCAGCAGCTTAGGGGTGCTGGGGAAGACTGAAGCTTTCTTT
-,-,TRBJ1-1,14,TRBV27,CASSSYSLNTEAFF,TGTGCCAGCAGTTCCTACAGTTTGAACACTGAAGCTTTCTTT
TRBD1,-,TRBJ1-2,14,TRBV7-2,CASSPSGTGPDYTF,TGTGCCAGCAGCCCCTCCGGGACAGGGCCAGACTACACCTTC
-,-,TRBJ1-4,13,TRBV6-5,CASRPHINEKLFF,TGTGCCAGCAGACCTCACATTAATGAAAAACTGTTTTTT
-,-,TRBJ2-7,12,TRBV2,CASSVWGDEQYF,TGTGCCAGCAGTGTGTGGGGAGACGAGCAGTACTTC
-,-,TRBJ1-2,17,TRBV5-1,CASSPYRDLWTPYGYTF,TGCGCCAGCAGCCCTTACAGGGACCTATGGACTCCCTATGGCTACACCTTC
-,once,TRBJ1-1,14,TRBV18,CASSPRASHTEAFF,TGTGCCAGCTCACCACGGGCGTCGCACACTGAAGCTTTCTTT